This T cell receptor (beta chain) is drawn from a study of CD8+ T cells in alopecia areata. Study context: Patients received oral tofacitinib, 5 to 10 mg twice daily, for moderate-to-severe alopecia areata. Once tofacitinib had been taken for 6 to 18 months, 6 months off drug followed. Notes on the study in general: Higher clonality than in normal scalp was seen in lesional scalp, especially alopecia totalis/universalis. Scalp sequencing captures resident alphabeta T cells of normal skin too.

As the sequencing template, cDNA was produced by extracting RNA and reverse transcribing it. The assay was immunoSEQ multiplex PCR, and TCRdb's table has in-frame clones only and misses some. This table holds 130,000 to 150,000 clones, approximately 51% found once. This clone showed up just a few times. Its target is unknown. Here the sequenced sample was CD4+ T cells sorted from blood, taken at week 0. The clonotype was recovered from a human donor with alopecia areata.

For the CDR3, the DNA is TGTGCCAGCAGCTTACCCAGGCAAGAGACCCAGTACTTC. Protein: CASSLPRQETQYF. The chain recombines TRBV7-8 with TRBJ2-5; D is unresolved. V lost 2 bases and J lost 2, with 6 bases in between. The CDR3 extends over 13 amino acids. Germline V gene data show CDR1 as SGHVS and CDR2 as FQNEAQ.